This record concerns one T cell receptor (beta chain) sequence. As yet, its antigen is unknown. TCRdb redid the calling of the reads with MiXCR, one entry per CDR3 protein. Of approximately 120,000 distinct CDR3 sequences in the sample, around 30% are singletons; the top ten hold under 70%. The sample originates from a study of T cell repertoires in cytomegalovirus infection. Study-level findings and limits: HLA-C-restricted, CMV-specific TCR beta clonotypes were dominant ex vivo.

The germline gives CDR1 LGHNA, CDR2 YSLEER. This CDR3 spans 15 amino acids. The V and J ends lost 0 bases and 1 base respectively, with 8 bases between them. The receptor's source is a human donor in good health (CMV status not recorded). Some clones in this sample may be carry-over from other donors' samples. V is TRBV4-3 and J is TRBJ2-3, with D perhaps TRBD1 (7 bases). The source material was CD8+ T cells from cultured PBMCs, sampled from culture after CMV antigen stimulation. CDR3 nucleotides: TGCGCCAGCAGCCAAGACAGGGGGGGCACAGATACGCAGTATTTT. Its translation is CASSQDRGGTDTQYF.